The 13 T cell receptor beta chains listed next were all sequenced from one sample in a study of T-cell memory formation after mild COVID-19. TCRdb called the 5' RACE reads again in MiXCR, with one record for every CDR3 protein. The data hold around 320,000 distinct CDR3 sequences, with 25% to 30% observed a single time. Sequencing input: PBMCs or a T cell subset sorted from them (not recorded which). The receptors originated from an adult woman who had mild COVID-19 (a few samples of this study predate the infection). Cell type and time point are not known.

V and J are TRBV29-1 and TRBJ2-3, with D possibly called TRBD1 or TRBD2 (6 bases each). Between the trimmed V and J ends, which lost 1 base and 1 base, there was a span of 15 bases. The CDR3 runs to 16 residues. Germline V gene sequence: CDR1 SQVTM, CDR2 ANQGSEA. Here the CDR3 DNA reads TGCAGCGTTGAAGCGGGGGCAGGAACCCGCACAGATACGCAGTATTTT. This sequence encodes CSVEAGAGTRTDTQYF.

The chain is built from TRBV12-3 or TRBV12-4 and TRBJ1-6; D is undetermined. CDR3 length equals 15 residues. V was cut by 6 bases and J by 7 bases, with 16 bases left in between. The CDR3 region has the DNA TGTGCCAGCAGGCCACAAGTTTCTGCGAATTCACCCCTCCACTTT. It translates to CASRPQVSANSPLHF.

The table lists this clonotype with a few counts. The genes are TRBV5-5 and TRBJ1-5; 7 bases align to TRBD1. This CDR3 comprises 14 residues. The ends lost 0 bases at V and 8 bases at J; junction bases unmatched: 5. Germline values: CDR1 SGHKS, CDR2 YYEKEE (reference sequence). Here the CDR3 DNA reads TGTGCCAGCAGCTTGGGTAGGGGGCTTGAGCCCCAGCATTTT. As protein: CASSLGRGLEPQHF. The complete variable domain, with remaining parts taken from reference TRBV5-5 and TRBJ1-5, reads DAGVTQSPTHLIKTRGQQVTLRCSPISGHKSVSWYQQVLGQGPQFIFQYYEKEERGRGNFPDRFSARQFPNYSSELNVNALLLGDSALYLCASSLGRGLEPQHFGDGTRLSIL.

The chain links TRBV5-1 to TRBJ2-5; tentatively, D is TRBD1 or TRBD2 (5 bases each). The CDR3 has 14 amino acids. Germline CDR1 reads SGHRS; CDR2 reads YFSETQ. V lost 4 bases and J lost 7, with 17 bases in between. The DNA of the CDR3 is TGCGCCAGCAGCACGGGCCGGGACCACGGGACCCAGTACTTC. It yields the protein CASSTGRDHGTQYF.

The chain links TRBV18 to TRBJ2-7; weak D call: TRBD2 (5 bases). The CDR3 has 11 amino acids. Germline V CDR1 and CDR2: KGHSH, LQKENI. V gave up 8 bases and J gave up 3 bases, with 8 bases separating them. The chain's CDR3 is CASPRDYEQYF. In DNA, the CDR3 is TGTGCCAGCCCCCGGGACTACGAGCAGTACTTC.

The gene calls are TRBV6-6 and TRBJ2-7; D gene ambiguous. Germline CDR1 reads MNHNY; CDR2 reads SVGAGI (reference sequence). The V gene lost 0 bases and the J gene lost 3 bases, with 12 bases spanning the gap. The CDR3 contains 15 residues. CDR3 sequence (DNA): TGTGCCAGCAGTTACTCTAATAGTATTGGCTACGAGCAGTACTTC. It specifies CASSYSNSIGYEQYF.

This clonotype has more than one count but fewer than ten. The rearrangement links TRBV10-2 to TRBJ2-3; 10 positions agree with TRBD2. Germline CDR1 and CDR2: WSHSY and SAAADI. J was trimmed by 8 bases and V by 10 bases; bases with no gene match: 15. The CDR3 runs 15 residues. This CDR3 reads CATLPSGGPPGTQYF. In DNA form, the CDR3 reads TGCGCCACCTTGCCTAGCGGGGGACCTCCCGGTACGCAGTATTTT.

Written as DNA, the CDR3 is TGTGCCAGCAGTCCTGGGAGGCTGTCCGGGACAGGGGAGACCCAGTACTTC. Translated: CASSPGRLSGTGETQYF. The chain uses TRBV2 and TRBJ2-5, with TRBD1 matching 9 bases. This CDR3 is built from 17 residues. CDR1 SNHLY and CDR2 FYNNEI come from the germline V gene. J gave up 5 bases and V 5 bases, and 15 bases lay outside the gene matches.

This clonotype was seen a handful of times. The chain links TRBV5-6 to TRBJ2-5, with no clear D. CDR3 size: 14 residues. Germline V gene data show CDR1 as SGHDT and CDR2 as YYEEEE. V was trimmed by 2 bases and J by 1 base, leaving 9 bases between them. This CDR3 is CASSFWTSQETQYF. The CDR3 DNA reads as TGTGCCAGCAGCTTTTGGACGTCCCAAGAGACCCAGTACTTC.

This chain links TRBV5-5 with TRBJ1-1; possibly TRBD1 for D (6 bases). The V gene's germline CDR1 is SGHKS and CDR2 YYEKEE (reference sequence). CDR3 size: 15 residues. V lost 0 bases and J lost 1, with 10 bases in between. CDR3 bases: TGTGCCAGCAGCTTGGCAGGACAGAAGAACACTGAAGCTTTCTTT. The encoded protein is CASSLAGQKNTEAFF. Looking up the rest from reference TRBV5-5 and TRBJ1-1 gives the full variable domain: DAGVTQSPTHLIKTRGQQVTLRCSPISGHKSVSWYQQVLGQGPQFIFQYYEKEERGRGNFPDRFSARQFPNYSSELNVNALLLGDSALYLCASSLAGQKNTEAFFGQGTRLTVV.

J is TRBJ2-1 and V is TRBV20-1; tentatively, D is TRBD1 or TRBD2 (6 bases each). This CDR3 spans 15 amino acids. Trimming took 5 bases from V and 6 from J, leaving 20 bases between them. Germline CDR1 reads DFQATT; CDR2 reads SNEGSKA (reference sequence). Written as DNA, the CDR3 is TGCAGTGCTTCGCGTCTAACGGGGGCACCCAATGAGCAGTTCTTC. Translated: CSASRLTGAPNEQFF.

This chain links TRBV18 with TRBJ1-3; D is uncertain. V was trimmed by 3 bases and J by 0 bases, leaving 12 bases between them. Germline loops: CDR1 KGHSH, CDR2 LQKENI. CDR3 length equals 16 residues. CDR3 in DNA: TGTGCCAGCTCACCGGCGCCGGGTCGCTCTGGAAACACCATATATTTT. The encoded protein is CASSPAPGRSGNTIYF.

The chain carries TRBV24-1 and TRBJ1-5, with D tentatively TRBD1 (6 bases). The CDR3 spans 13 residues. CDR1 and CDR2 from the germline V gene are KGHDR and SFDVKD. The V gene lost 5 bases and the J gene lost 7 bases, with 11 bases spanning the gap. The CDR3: CATSGAGEQPQHF. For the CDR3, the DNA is TGTGCCACCAGTGGGGCAGGGGAGCAGCCCCAGCATTTT.